One sample yielded the 32 T cell receptor beta chains listed below, sequenced in a study of blood T cell repertoires in COVID-19. Assay used: immunoSEQ multiplex PCR; TCRdb lists only in-frame clones, some missing. The sample includes some 83,000 clones, 88% of them seen just once. The sequencing input was peripheral blood. Every receptor here comes from a man aged 60 to 75 with acute or convalescent COVID-19.

This sequence joins TRBV5-1 and TRBJ2-7; the match to TRBD1 covers 8 bases. The germline V gene encodes CDR1 SGHRS and CDR2 YFSETQ. This CDR3 is built from 12 residues. Trimming cost V 5 bases and J 3 bases; bases outside gene matches: 1. CDR3 in amino acids: CASRQGGYEQYF. In nucleotides, the CDR3 is TGCGCCAGCAGACAGGGGGGCTACGAGCAGTACTTC. Full variable domain (outside the CDR3, taken from reference TRBV5-1 and TRBJ2-7): KAGVTQTPRYLIKTRGQQVTLSCSPISGHRSVSWYQQTPGQGLQFLFEYFSETQRNKGNFPGRFSGRQFSNSRSEMNVSTLELGDSALYLCASRQGGYEQYFGPGTRLTVT.

V gene TRBV11-2 combines with J gene TRBJ1-2; D gene uncertain. The CDR3 runs to 16 residues. Trimming removed 3 bases from V and 1 base from J, with 15 bases in between. The germline CDR1 and CDR2 sequences are SGHAT and FQNNGV. CDR3 region: CASSFSSPVLNYGYTF. The DNA of the CDR3 is TGTGCCAGCAGCTTCTCATCACCGGTACTTAACTATGGCTACACCTTC. The variable domain in full, with the rest retrieved from reference TRBV11-2 and TRBJ1-2, is EAGVAQSPRYKIIEKRQSVAFWCNPISGHATLYWYQQILGQGPKLLIQFQNNGVVDDSQLPKDRFSAERLKGVDSTLKIQPAKLEDSAVYLCASSFSSPVLNYGYTFGSGTRLTVV.

Only a few counts were recorded for this clone. The V and J genes are TRBV5-1 and TRBJ2-3; a weak D match, TRBD2 (5 bases). The CDR3 spans 16 residues. V lost 0 bases and J lost 0, with 11 bases in between. The germline V gene has CDR1 SGHRS and CDR2 YFSETQ. Written as DNA, the CDR3 is TGCGCCAGCAGCTTGGTGGGAGACACTAGCACAGATACGCAGTATTTT. It specifies CASSLVGDTSTDTQYF.

The genes are TRBV5-5 and TRBJ2-1; 8 bases agree with TRBD2. This CDR3 spans 15 amino acids. Looked up from germline, CDR1 is SGHKS and CDR2 is YYEKEE (reference sequence). V gave up 4 bases and J gave up 8 bases; unmatched junction bases: 11. CDR3 nucleotides: TGTGCCAGCAGCCCACACGGACTAGCCGAGGATGAGCAGTTCTTC. Translated: CASSPHGLAEDEQFF.

DNA of the CDR3: TGTGCCAGCAGCTTAGATCCGGCAGAATGGAGCTCTGGAAACACCATATATTTT. Its protein is CASSLDPAEWSSGNTIYF. V is TRBV11-2 and J is TRBJ1-3; D not resolved. V was clipped by 0 bases and J by 0 bases, with 15 bases between them. Per germline, CDR1 SGHAT and CDR2 FQNNGV. The CDR3 is 18 residues long.

V is TRBV5-1 and J is TRBJ1-1, with D hard to call. The germline V and J ends were trimmed by 4 bases and 0 bases, with 10 bases remaining between them. Germline V CDR1 and CDR2: SGHRS, YFSETQ. This CDR3 comprises 14 residues. The chain's CDR3 is CASSHGSMNTEAFF. The CDR3 DNA is TGCGCCAGCAGCCACGGGAGCATGAACACTGAAGCTTTCTTT.

The chain has TRBV9 and TRBJ2-6; no clear D gene. V lost 6 bases, J lost 0 bases, and 10 bases lay in between. Germline V gene data show CDR1 as SGDLS and CDR2 as YYNGEE. CDR3 length: 15 residues. As DNA, the CDR3 is TGTGCCAGCAATAGACACAGCTCTGGGGCCAACGTCCTGACTTTC. Amino acid sequence: CASNRHSSGANVLTF. Supplemented by reference TRBV9 and TRBJ2-6, the full variable domain reads DSGVTQTPKHLITATGQRVTLRCSPRSGDLSVYWYQQSLDQGLQFLIQYYNGEERAKGNILERFSAQQFPDLHSELNLSSLELGDSALYFCASNRHSSGANVLTFGAGSRLTVL.

J is TRBJ1-1 and V is TRBV15; 7 nucleotides agree with TRBD1. Germline values: CDR1 LNHNV, CDR2 YYDKDF (reference sequence). J was trimmed by 0 bases and V by 8 bases; bases with no gene match: 3. CDR3 length equals 13 residues. The CDR3 DNA is TGTGCCACCCAGACAGGGATGAACACTGAAGCTTTCTTT. It translates to CATQTGMNTEAFF.

This chain uses TRBV12-1 with TRBJ1-2; TRBD1, the table's D call, was not compared with the DNA. TRBV12-1 is described as a pseudogene. This CDR3 comprises 14 residues. This CDR3 is CASSYGQGRYGYTF. The CDR3 DNA reads TGTGCCAGCAGCTACGGACAGGGTCGATATGGCTACACCTTC.

This chain connects TRBV6-5 to TRBJ1-2, with TRBD1 matching 7 bases. Germline-derived CDR1 and CDR2 are MNHEY and SVGAGI. This CDR3 has 13 residues. Germline trimming cut 5 bases from V and 5 bases from J; bases unmatched to any gene: 5. CDR3 nucleotides: TGTGCCAGCAGTCAGACAGGGCTATATGGCTACACCTTC. Residues: CASSQTGLYGYTF.

The chain couples TRBV9 to TRBJ2-7, with 9 positions matching TRBD1. The CDR3 is 15 amino acids. V dropped 3 bases and J dropped 6; count of bases not matched to a gene: 10. CDR1 SGDLS and CDR2 YYNGEE come from the germline V gene. The CDR3 DNA reads as TGTGCCAGCAGCGCCAGACAGGGGGTACAAAGCGAGCAGTACTTC. Translation: CASSARQGVQSEQYF.

The chain employs TRBV19 and TRBJ1-2; 7 bases align to TRBD1. The CDR3 is 15 residues long. V lost 2 bases to trimming and J lost 7 bases; unmatched junction nucleotides: 10. CDR1 is LNHDA, CDR2 SQIVND, per germline (reference sequence). The CDR3 here is CASSITQTGSTGYTF. For the CDR3, the DNA is TGTGCCAGTAGTATAACTCAGACAGGGTCTACTGGCTACACCTTC.

This rearrangement joins TRBV11-1 to TRBJ2-2, with 8 bases aligning to TRBD2. The CDR3 is 15 residues long. The germline V gene has CDR1 SGHAT and CDR2 FQDESV (reference sequence). V lost 1 base, J lost 6 bases, and 4 bases stayed unmatched. CDR3 amino acids: CASSLEAGVAGELFF. CDR3 sequence (DNA): TGTGCCAGCAGCTTAGAAGCGGGGGTAGCCGGGGAGCTGTTTTTT.

The rearrangement joins TRBV24-1 to TRBJ2-5; a weak D match, TRBD1 (5 bases). V was pared by 3 bases and J by 2 bases, with 15 bases between. The CDR3 extends over 16 amino acids. Germline V gives CDR1 KGHDR, CDR2 SFDVKD. Written as DNA, the CDR3 is TGTGCCACCAGTGATAGGGGCCAGCGAGGACAAGAGACCCAGTACTTC. It translates to CATSDRGQRGQETQYF.

The rearrangement joins TRBV5-1 to TRBJ2-5; 10 bases are shared with TRBD1. The germline V gene encodes CDR1 SGHRS and CDR2 YFSETQ. The length of the CDR3 is 16 residues. V gave up 2 bases and J gave up 3 bases; unmatched junction bases: 7. CDR3 protein: CASSFSFGTGEETQYF. CDR3 DNA: TGCGCCAGCAGCTTTTCCTTCGGGACAGGGGAAGAGACCCAGTACTTC.

The J gene is TRBJ2-5, the V gene TRBV20-1; 10 bases match TRBD2. V dropped 3 bases and J dropped 4; count of bases not matched to a gene: 20. There are 19 residues in the CDR3. Germline V gene sequence: CDR1 DFQATT, CDR2 SNEGSKA (reference sequence). CDR3 sequence (DNA): TGCAGTGCTAGTCTCACTAGCGGGGACTTTGCGAGCCATGGAGAGACCCAGTACTTC. This gives the protein CSASLTSGDFASHGETQYF.

J is TRBJ2-7 and V is TRBV18; the D gene is possibly TRBD1 (6 bases). The V and J ends lost 5 bases and 5 bases respectively, with 13 bases between them. The germline V gene has CDR1 KGHSH and CDR2 LQKENI. The CDR3 is 13 residues long. The CDR3 sequence is CASSTGSRDEQYF. CDR3 nucleotide sequence: TGTGCCAGCTCAACAGGGAGTCGGGACGAGCAGTACTTC.

The chain combines TRBV2 with TRBJ1-3, with D perhaps TRBD1 (6 bases). V was shortened by 6 bases and J by 0 bases, with 6 bases between the two germline ends. Germline V lookup: CDR1 SNHLY, CDR2 FYNNEI. There are 13 residues in the CDR3. CDR3 nucleotides: TGTGCCAGCAGGGACAGCTCTGGAAACACCATATATTTT. Translating it yields CASRDSSGNTIYF.

This clone is a singleton in its sample. V usage is TRBV6-6 and J usage is TRBJ2-2; D uncertain. Germline V gene sequence: CDR1 MNHNY, CDR2 SVGAGI (reference sequence). The CDR3 has 13 amino acids. With 10 bases removed from V and 6 bases from J, the gap between germline ends came to 15 bases. The CDR3, as DNA: TGTGCCATCCAGTTTGAAGTCGCCGGGGAGCTGTTTTTT. It specifies CAIQFEVAGELFF.

In nucleotides, the CDR3 is TGTGCCAGCTCACCTGCAGGATTCGGCAATCAGCCCCAGCATTTT. Protein sequence: CASSPAGFGNQPQHF. The rearrangement joins TRBV18 to TRBJ1-5, with D uncertain. This CDR3 is 15 amino acids long. Trimming pared 3 bases from V and 2 bases from J, leaving 11 bases between. Germline-derived CDR1 and CDR2 are KGHSH and LQKENI.

Comments on this clone: The junction differs from germline at one of its ends, possibly a read error. This chain links TRBV29-1 with TRBJ1-1; the D is unclear. The CDR3 is 13 residues long. Germline V gives CDR1 SQVTM, CDR2 ANQGSEA. CDR3 in amino acids: CSAEKEGGTEAFF. For the CDR3, the DNA is TGCAGCGCTGAAAAGGAGGGTGGCACTGAAGCTTTCTTT.

With regard to this clone: The germline gene is not matched at one end of the junction; a read error may be the cause. This chain uses TRBV5-1 with TRBJ1-2; TRBD1 aligns across 8 bases. Germline V gene data show CDR1 as SGHRS and CDR2 as YFSETQ. The CDR3 length is 14 residues. CDR3 residues: CASTLGRGRDGYTF. DNA for the CDR3: TGCGCCAGCACCTTGGGCAGGGGGCGCGATGGCTACACCTTC.

This rearrangement joins TRBV29-1 to TRBJ1-2, with D maybe TRBD1 (6 bases). Germline V CDR1 and CDR2: SQVTM, ANQGSEA. V was cut by 5 bases and J by 8 bases, with 15 bases left in between. CDR3 length equals 12 residues. The CDR3 DNA follows: TGCAGCGTTACAGGGTTACTGGGCGGCTACACCTTC. Translating it yields CSVTGLLGGYTF.

The chain uses TRBV9 and TRBJ1-6; unclear D gene. This CDR3 has 15 amino acids. CDR1 is SGDLS, CDR2 YYNGEE, per germline. V lost 0 bases, J lost 8 bases, and 12 bases lay in between. The CDR3 DNA sequence: TGTGCCAGCAGCGTAGAACCGGGGAAGCATTCACCCCTCCACTTT. It specifies CASSVEPGKHSPLHF.

V gene TRBV5-1 combines with J gene TRBJ2-5; 8 nucleotides align to TRBD2. The CDR3 has 15 residues. Germline CDR1 reads SGHRS; CDR2 reads YFSETQ. J was trimmed by 4 bases and V by 0 bases; bases with no gene match: 5. CDR3 loop: CASSLAGLVVETQYF. The CDR3 DNA reads TGCGCCAGCAGCTTGGCGGGACTAGTGGTAGAGACCCAGTACTTC.

The chain is built from TRBV7-3 and TRBJ2-3, with unresolved D. This CDR3 is built from 14 residues. Germline values: CDR1 SGHTA, CDR2 FQGTGA. Deletions cut 8 bases from V and 4 bases from J, with 16 bases between. The CDR3 region is CASRITAESDTQYF. CDR3 DNA sequence: TGTGCCAGCCGCATAACGGCGGAGTCAGATACGCAGTATTTT.

This clone has just a few counts. This rearrangement joins TRBV7-9 to TRBJ1-1, with 9 bases fitting TRBD1. The J segment lost 0 bases and the V segment lost 4 bases, leaving 15 bases of the junction unmatched. The CDR3 sequence is 19 residues long. Germline CDR1 is SEHNR and CDR2 is FQNEAQ (reference sequence). CDR3 loop: CASSSSWSGQGPLNTEAFF. In nucleotides, the CDR3 is TGTGCCAGCAGCTCCAGCTGGTCGGGACAGGGTCCTTTGAACACTGAAGCTTTCTTT.

V and J are TRBV18 and TRBJ2-1; 11 bases agree with TRBD1. This CDR3 comprises 17 residues. The V segment lost 8 bases and the J segment 4 bases; nucleotides outside the gene matches: 13. The germline CDR1 and CDR2 sequences are KGHSH and LQKENI. CDR3 in DNA: TGTGCCAGCACATTCCGGGACAGGGGGTCAAGTTACAATGAGCAGTTCTTC. It encodes CASTFRDRGSSYNEQFF.

The chain combines TRBV3-1 (or the pseudogene TRBV3-2) with TRBJ1-3, with TRBD1 as a possible D gene (5 bases). Trimming took off 8 bases at V and 4 bases at J, with 12 bases between the two ends. The germline V gene has CDR1 LGHDT and CDR2 YNNKEL (reference sequence). CDR3 length: 13 amino acids. The CDR3 sequence: CASEGLSGNTIYF. The CDR3 region has the DNA TGTGCCAGCGAGGGACTCTCAGGAAACACCATATATTTT.

In its sample, this clone was seen once. V usage is TRBV19 and J usage is TRBJ2-1, with D perhaps matching TRBD1 (6 bases). With 2 bases removed from V and 4 bases from J, the gap between germline ends came to 12 bases. Germline loops: CDR1 LNHDA, CDR2 SQIVND (reference sequence). The CDR3 contains 15 residues. CDR3 DNA sequence: TGTGCCAGTAGTATAACCCCGACAGGATACAATGAGCAGTTCTTC. It encodes CASSITPTGYNEQFF.

The rearrangement joins TRBV7-9 to TRBJ1-2; the match to TRBD1 covers 9 bases. Trimming took 5 bases from V and 4 from J; bases not matched to a gene: 8. From germline, CDR1 is SEHNR and CDR2 FQNEAQ (reference sequence). This CDR3 region has 15 residues. CDR3 bases: TGTGCCAGCAGCCGGGGACAGGGCACGCGCTATGGCTACACCTTC. Its translation is CASSRGQGTRYGYTF.

V usage is TRBV7-3 and J usage is TRBJ2-1, with TRBD1 matching over 10 bases. This CDR3 is built from 14 residues. With 8 bases clipped from V and 7 bases from J, the junction kept 8 bases outside the gene matches. Germline CDR1 reads SGHTA; CDR2 reads FQGTGA. CDR3 in DNA: TGTGCCAGCTCCGGGACAGGGGCAACAAATGAGCAGTTCTTC. It yields the protein CASSGTGATNEQFF. Supplemented by reference TRBV7-3 and TRBJ2-1, the full variable domain reads GAGVSQTPSNKVTEKGKYVELRCDPISGHTALYWYRQSLGQGPEFLIYFQGTGAADDSGLPNDRFFAVRPEGSVSTLKIQRTERGDSAVYLCASSGTGATNEQFFGPGTRLTVL.